This T cell receptor beta chain originates from a study of cytomegalovirus exposure and HLA in healthy donors. The CDR3 totals 14 residues. Germline V gene lookup returns CDR1 SGHDN and CDR2 FVKESK. With V trimmed by 7 bases and J by 4 bases, 6 bases remained unmatched. Use of 60 Vbeta and 13 Jbeta primers characterized the PCR. Assay: immunoSEQ multiplex PCR; the TCRdb copy retains only in-frame clones and omits some. Seen here are 85,000 to 95,000 clones, around 68% observed once, and the top ten hold more than 20%. Material for sequencing was PBMCs. This rearrangement joins TRBV14 to TRBJ2-1; 8 bases map to TRBD2. This sequence originates from a man aged 25-45 years in good health and CMV-seropositive. The CDR3: CASTATSGYNEQFF. In nucleotides, the CDR3 is TGTGCCAGCACCGCCACTAGCGGTTACAATGAGCAGTTCTTC.